Following are 18 T cell receptor beta chains from one sample sequenced in a study of blood T cell repertoires in COVID-19. Some clones are missing from TCRdb's copy, which holds only in-frame ones; the method was immunoSEQ multiplex PCR. The sample consists of some 160,000 clones, roughly 78% of them appearing once. Sequenced input: PBMCs or T cells enriched from blood (not recorded which). Every receptor here comes from an older woman in a cohort exposed to, infected with or recovered from COVID-19 (not recorded which).

The chain couples TRBV28 to TRBJ2-6, with D maybe TRBD1 (7 bases). Trimming cost V 3 bases and J 2 bases, with 8 bases left between them. This CDR3 spans 15 amino acids. The germline CDR1 and CDR2 sequences are MDHEN and SYDVKM. The CDR3 sequence: CASSFRGAGANVLTF. CDR3 coding DNA: TGTGCCAGCAGTTTCAGGGGGGCTGGGGCCAACGTCCTGACTTTC.

This clone is a singleton in its sample. Other DNA sequences from this sample encode an identical CDR3 as well. This chain uses TRBV18 with TRBJ2-1; the match to TRBD1 covers 7 bases. Germline CDR1 reads KGHSH; CDR2 reads LQKENI. The CDR3 consists of 15 residues. Germline trimming cut 3 bases from V and 1 base from J; bases unmatched to any gene: 3. This CDR3 is CASSPGQSSYNEQFF. Written as DNA, the CDR3 is TGTGCCAGCTCACCGGGACAGTCGTCCTACAATGAGCAGTTCTTC.

This chain connects TRBV19 to TRBJ2-7, with 9 bases that match TRBD1. Germline V CDR1 and CDR2: LNHDA, SQIVND (reference sequence). The CDR3 contains 13 residues. J gave up 4 bases and V 8 bases, and 6 bases lay outside the gene matches. The CDR3 loop is CASHPGQGYEQYF. In DNA form, the CDR3 reads TGTGCCAGTCACCCGGGACAGGGTTACGAGCAGTACTTC. Full variable domain (remainder filled in from reference TRBV19 and TRBJ2-7): DGGITQSPKYLFRKEGQNVTLSCEQNLNHDAMYWYRQDPGQGLRLIYYSQIVNDFQKGDIAEGYSVSREKKESFPLTVTSAQKNPTAFYLCASHPGQGYEQYFGPGTRLTVT.

This clone was seen more than once but under ten times. The V and J genes are TRBV18 and TRBJ2-7, with a tentative D call TRBD1 (6 bases). With 2 bases removed from V and 9 bases from J, the gap between germline ends came to 11 bases. Looked up from germline, CDR1 is KGHSH and CDR2 is LQKENI. The CDR3 consists of 12 residues. DNA for the CDR3: TGTGCCAGCTCACCAGGGGGCTCTGGGCAGTACTTC. Its translation: CASSPGGSGQYF.

This clone was detected only a few times. This chain joins TRBV27 and TRBJ1-5, with 8 bases aligning to TRBD1. Germline V lookup: CDR1 MNHEY, CDR2 SMNVEV (reference sequence). The CDR3 is 14 amino acids. V lost 6 bases to trimming and J lost 7 bases; unmatched junction nucleotides: 8. CDR3 in DNA: TGTGCCAGCAGCCCGGACAGGGATGGCCAGCCCCAGCATTTT. This translates into CASSPDRDGQPQHF.

The CDR3 protein is CASSPGVFGNTIYF. CDR3 coding DNA: TGTGCCAGCAGCCCCGGGGTATTTGGAAACACCATATATTTT. The rearrangement joins TRBV2 to TRBJ1-3; D uncertain. Between the trimmed V and J ends, which lost 6 bases and 3 bases, there was a span of 12 bases. This CDR3 spans 14 amino acids. The germline gives CDR1 SNHLY, CDR2 FYNNEI.

In this sample, this clone turned up a few times. The gene calls are TRBV5-6 and TRBJ2-7; TRBD2 matches 11 bases. The CDR3 is made up of 15 amino acids. Trimming cost V 4 bases and J 2 bases; bases outside gene matches: 5. Per the germline V gene, CDR1 is SGHDT and CDR2 is YYEEEE. The CDR3 sequence: CASSVTGLAAYEQYF. The CDR3 DNA follows: TGTGCCAGCAGCGTAACGGGACTAGCGGCCTACGAGCAGTACTTC.

The chain uses TRBV29-1 and TRBJ2-7; D unclear. The CDR3 extends over 11 amino acids. CDR1 is SQVTM, CDR2 ANQGSEA, per germline. Between the trimmed V and J ends, which lost 4 bases and 3 bases, there was a span of 7 bases. CDR3 sequence (DNA): TGCAGCGTTGCTTCAGACTACGAGCAGTACTTC. Translating it yields CSVASDYEQYF.

V and J are TRBV7-2 and TRBJ2-7, with unresolved D. This CDR3 is 11 amino acids long. The germline gives CDR1 SGHTA, CDR2 FQGNSA. Trimming pared 5 bases from V and 1 base from J, leaving 3 bases between. As DNA, the CDR3 is TGTGCCAGCAGCCTGTCCTACGAGCAGTACTTC. It translates to CASSLSYEQYF.

CDR3 nucleotide sequence: TGCGCCAGCAGCTCCGGACTAGCGTCAACAGATACGCAGTATTTT. This gives the protein CASSSGLASTDTQYF. The chain links TRBV5-1 to TRBJ2-3; the match to TRBD2 covers 9 bases. Germline lookup yields CDR1 SGHRS and CDR2 YFSETQ. J gave up 3 bases and V 3 bases, and 5 bases lay outside the gene matches. This CDR3 has 15 residues.

The chain recombines TRBV30 with TRBJ1-6; 9 nucleotides match TRBD1. The CDR3 consists of 16 residues. Germline-derived CDR1 and CDR2 are GTSNPN and SVGIG (reference sequence). The V gene end was trimmed by 2 bases and the J gene end by 3 bases; junction bases not matched to a gene: 5. For the CDR3, the DNA is TGTGCCTGGAGTCTGACAGGGGGGTACTATAATTCACCCCTCCACTTT. Protein sequence: CAWSLTGGYYNSPLHF.

The DNA of the CDR3 is TGTGCCAGCAGTTACCGTAAAACAGGGGCTGGGACTAGCGGCTCCTACGAGCAGTACTTC. Its protein is CASSYRKTGAGTSGSYEQYF. This chain joins TRBV27 and TRBJ2-7, with TRBD2 matching over 11 bases. V trimming: 4 bases; J trimming: 0 bases; junction bases outside the gene matches: 17. The CDR3 has 20 amino acids. CDR1 is MNHEY and CDR2 is SMNVEV in the germline V gene (reference sequence).

This clone was seen more than once but under ten times. This chain links TRBV9 with TRBJ2-1; TRBD2 matches 8 bases. Germline V gene data show CDR1 as SGDLS and CDR2 as YYNGEE. V lost 0 bases and J lost 0; bases outside the gene matches: 5. The CDR3 contains 17 residues. As DNA, the CDR3 is TGTGCCAGCAGCGTAGATCTAGCGGGTAGCTCCTACAATGAGCAGTTCTTC. It specifies CASSVDLAGSSYNEQFF.

This clone was observed a few times. The rearrangement uses TRBV5-1 and TRBJ1-6, with TRBD1 as a possible D gene (5 bases). Germline V lookup: CDR1 SGHRS, CDR2 YFSETQ. V was pared by 0 bases and J by 7 bases, with 11 bases between. The CDR3 length is 15 residues. The CDR3 DNA sequence: TGCGCCAGCAGCTTGGAGACAGTAGGGAATTCACCCCTCCACTTT. This translates into CASSLETVGNSPLHF.

This chain links TRBV11-1 with TRBJ2-3; D gene unclear. Germline CDR1 and CDR2: SGHAT and FQDESV (reference sequence). Trimming took 0 bases from V and 4 from J, leaving 5 bases between them. CDR3 length equals 13 residues. For the CDR3, the DNA is TGTGCCAGCAGCTTAGCGGGCGCAGATACGCAGTATTTT. It specifies CASSLAGADTQYF.

The rearrangement joins TRBV20-1 to TRBJ1-2; TRBD1 matches at 8 bases. There are 11 residues in the CDR3. Germline CDR1 is DFQATT and CDR2 is SNEGSKA (reference sequence). CDR3 in amino acids: CRAGGFYGYTF. DNA for the CDR3: TGCAGAGCAGGGGGCTTCTATGGCTACACCTTC.

This rearrangement joins TRBV27 to TRBJ2-1, with 12 bases fitting TRBD1. The germline V gene encodes CDR1 MNHEY and CDR2 SMNVEV (reference sequence). Unmatched junction bases numbered 4, after V lost 2 bases and J lost 8 bases. The CDR3 is 15 residues long. The CDR3 DNA sequence: TGTGCCAGCAGTTTACGGGGGACAGGGGGCTATGAGCAGTTCTTC. This translates into CASSLRGTGGYEQFF.

This chain uses TRBV11-3 with TRBJ2-1, with unresolved D. The V end was cut by 5 bases, the J end by 3 bases, with 14 bases between. Germline CDR1 reads SGHNT; CDR2 reads YENEEA. The CDR3 spans 15 residues. In DNA, the CDR3 is TGTGCCAGCAGCACCGGTGGTTCGCACTACAATGAGCAGTTCTTC. Protein product: CASSTGGSHYNEQFF.